This record covers a single T cell receptor (beta chain). Trimming took off 6 bases at V and 0 bases at J, with 11 bases between the two ends. CDR3 length equals 14 residues. In germline, CDR1 is SNHLY, CDR2 FYNNEI. The record originates from a study of Ad26.COV2.S vaccination and SARS-CoV-2 variants. Study as a whole: A participant enrolled in the COV1001 Ad26.COV2.S trial arm provided the sample.

Sequenced by immunoSEQ multiplex PCR; TCRdb stores in-frame clones only, minus some. The sample records more than 400,000 clones, about 90% being singletons. Treatment meaning: approximately 18 received Ad26.COV2.S at low or high dose, single or two shots; several received placebo; per-sample allocation not given. After the first vaccine or placebo injection, samples were drawn on day 63. Spike of the Wuhan-strain SARS-CoV-2 was expressed by an Ad26 vector, which formed the vaccine. This chain uses TRBV2 with TRBJ2-5; possible D gene TRBD1, 6 bases. Specimen: peripheral blood, collected in a trial of Ad26.COV2.S vaccine versus placebo. This receptor was obtained from a person between 18 and 65 years old who received the Ad26.COV2.S COVID-19 vaccine or a placebo. The chain's CDR3 is CASRNRVYQETQYF. Here the CDR3 DNA reads TGTGCCAGCAGAAACAGGGTTTACCAAGAGACCCAGTACTTC.